This TCR beta chain was retrieved from a study of CD8+ T cells in alopecia areata. Regarding this clone: Its antigen is as yet unknown.

CD4+ and CD8+ T cells were sorted from PBMCs stained for CD3, CD4 and CD8. Isolated RNA was reverse transcribed into cDNA used as the sequencing template. Some clones are missing from TCRdb's copy, which holds only in-frame ones; the method was immunoSEQ multiplex PCR. The sample consists of roughly 100,000 clones, roughly 50% of them appearing once. General observations from the study: Lesional scalp, especially alopecia totalis/universalis, showed higher clonality than normal scalp. Mouse data revealed clearer TCR sharing than patient data did, a gap possibly tied to HLA.

V lost 4 bases to trimming and J lost 3 bases, with 15 bases between them. The CDR3 loop spans 15 amino acids. Germline CDR1 SGHTA, CDR2 FQGNSA. V gene TRBV7-2 combines with J gene TRBJ1-1; a weak D match, TRBD1 (6 bases). The sequencing input was CD4+ T cells sorted from blood. This clonotype was sampled from a human donor in good health. The CDR3 DNA sequence: TGTGCCAGCAGCTCCGGGGGCGAGATATACACTGAAGCTTTCTTT. As protein: CASSSGGEIYTEAFF.